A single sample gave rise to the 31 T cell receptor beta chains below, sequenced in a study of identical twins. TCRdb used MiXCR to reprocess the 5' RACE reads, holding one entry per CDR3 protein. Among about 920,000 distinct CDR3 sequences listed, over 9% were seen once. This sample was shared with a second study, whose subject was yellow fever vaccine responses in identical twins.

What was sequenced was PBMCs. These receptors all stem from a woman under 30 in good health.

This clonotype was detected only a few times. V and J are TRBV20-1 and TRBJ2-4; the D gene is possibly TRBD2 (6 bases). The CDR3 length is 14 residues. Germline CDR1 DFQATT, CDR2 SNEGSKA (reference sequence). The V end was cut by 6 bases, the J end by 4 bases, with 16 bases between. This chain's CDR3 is CSALGLRGKNIQYF. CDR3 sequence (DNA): TGCAGTGCCCTAGGTTTGCGGGGAAAAAACATTCAGTACTTC.

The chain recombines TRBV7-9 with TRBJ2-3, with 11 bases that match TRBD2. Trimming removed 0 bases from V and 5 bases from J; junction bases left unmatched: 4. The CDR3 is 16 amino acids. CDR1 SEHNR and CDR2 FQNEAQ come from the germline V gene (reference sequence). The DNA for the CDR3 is TGTGCCAGCAGCTTAGCGCCGGGACTAGCGGAAGATACGCAGTATTTT. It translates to CASSLAPGLAEDTQYF.

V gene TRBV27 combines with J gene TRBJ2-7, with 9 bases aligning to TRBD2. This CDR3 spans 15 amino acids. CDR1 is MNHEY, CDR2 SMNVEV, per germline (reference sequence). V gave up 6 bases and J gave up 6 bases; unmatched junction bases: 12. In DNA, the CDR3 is TGTGCCAGCAGAACCTTAGGGACTAGCTACTTCGAGCAGTACTTC. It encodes CASRTLGTSYFEQYF.

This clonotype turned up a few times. This CDR3 is CAAGLAGNYEQYF. The CDR3 DNA is TGTGCCGCCGGACTAGCGGGAAACTACGAGCAGTACTTC. The gene calls are TRBV10-3 and TRBJ2-7; 12 positions agree with TRBD2. Trimming cost V 11 bases and J 3 bases; bases outside gene matches: 5. Germline lookup yields CDR1 ENHRY and CDR2 SYGVKD. The length of the CDR3 is 13 residues.

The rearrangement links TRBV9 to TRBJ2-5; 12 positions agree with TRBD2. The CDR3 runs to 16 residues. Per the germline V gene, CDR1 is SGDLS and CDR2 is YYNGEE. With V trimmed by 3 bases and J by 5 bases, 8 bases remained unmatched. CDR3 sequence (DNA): TGTGCCAGCAGCGCCAGGACTAGCGGGGAAGGGGAGACCCAGTACTTC. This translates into CASSARTSGEGETQYF.

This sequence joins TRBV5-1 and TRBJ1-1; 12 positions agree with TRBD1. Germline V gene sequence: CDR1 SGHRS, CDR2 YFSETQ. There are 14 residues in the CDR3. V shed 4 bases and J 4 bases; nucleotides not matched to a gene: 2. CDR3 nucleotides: TGCGCCAGCAGCGGGGACAGGGGGCTCACTGAAGCTTTCTTT. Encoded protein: CASSGDRGLTEAFF.

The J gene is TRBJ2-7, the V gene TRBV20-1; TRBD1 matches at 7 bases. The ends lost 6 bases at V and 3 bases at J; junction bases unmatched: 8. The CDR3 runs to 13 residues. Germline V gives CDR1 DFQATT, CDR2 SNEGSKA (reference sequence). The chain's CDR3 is CSASRDRNYEQYF. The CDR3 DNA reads TGCAGTGCGAGCCGGGACAGAAACTACGAGCAGTACTTC.

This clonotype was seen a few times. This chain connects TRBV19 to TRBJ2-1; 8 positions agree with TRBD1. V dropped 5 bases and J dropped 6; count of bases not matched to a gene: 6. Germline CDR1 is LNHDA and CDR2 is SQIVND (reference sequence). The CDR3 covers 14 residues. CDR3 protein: CASSFDRGPNEQFF. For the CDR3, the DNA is TGTGCCAGTAGTTTTGACAGGGGACCCAATGAGCAGTTCTTC. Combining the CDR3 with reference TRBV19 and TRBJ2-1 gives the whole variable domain DGGITQSPKYLFRKEGQNVTLSCEQNLNHDAMYWYRQDPGQGLRLIYYSQIVNDFQKGDIAEGYSVSREKKESFPLTVTSAQKNPTAFYLCASSFDRGPNEQFFGPGTRLTVL.

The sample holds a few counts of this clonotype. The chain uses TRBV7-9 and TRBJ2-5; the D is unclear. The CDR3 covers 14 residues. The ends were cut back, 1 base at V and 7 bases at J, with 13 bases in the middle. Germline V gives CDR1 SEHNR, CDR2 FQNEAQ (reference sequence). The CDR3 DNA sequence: TGTGCCAGCAGCTTAGTCCAGTCTCTCGGGACCCAGTACTTC. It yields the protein CASSLVQSLGTQYF.

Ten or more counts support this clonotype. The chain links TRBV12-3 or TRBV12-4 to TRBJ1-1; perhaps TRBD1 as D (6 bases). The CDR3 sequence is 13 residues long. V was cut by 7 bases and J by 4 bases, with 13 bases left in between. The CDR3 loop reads CASTPQGSTEAFF. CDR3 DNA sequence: TGTGCCAGCACCCCACAGGGTAGCACTGAAGCTTTCTTT.

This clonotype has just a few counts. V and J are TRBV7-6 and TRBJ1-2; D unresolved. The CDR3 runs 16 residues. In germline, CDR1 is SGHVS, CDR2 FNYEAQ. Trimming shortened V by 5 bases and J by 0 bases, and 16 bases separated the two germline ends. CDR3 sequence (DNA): TGTGCCAGCAGCCCGCGTTGGGGTGCAGCTAACTATGGCTACACCTTC. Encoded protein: CASSPRWGAANYGYTF.

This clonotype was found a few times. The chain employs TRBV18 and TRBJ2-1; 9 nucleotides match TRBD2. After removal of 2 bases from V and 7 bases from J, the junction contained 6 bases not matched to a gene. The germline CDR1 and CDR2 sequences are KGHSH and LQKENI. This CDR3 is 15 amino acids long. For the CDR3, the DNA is TGTGCCAGCTCACCAGCGGGAGGGTTCCTAAATGAGCAGTTCTTC. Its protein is CASSPAGGFLNEQFF.

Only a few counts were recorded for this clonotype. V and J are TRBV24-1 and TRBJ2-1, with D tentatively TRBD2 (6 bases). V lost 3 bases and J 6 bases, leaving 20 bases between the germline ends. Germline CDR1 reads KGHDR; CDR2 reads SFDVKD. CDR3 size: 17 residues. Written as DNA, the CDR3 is TGTGCCACCAGTGATCCGTCCGGAGGGCTTTCTCTCAATGAGCAGTTCTTC. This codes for CATSDPSGGLSLNEQFF.

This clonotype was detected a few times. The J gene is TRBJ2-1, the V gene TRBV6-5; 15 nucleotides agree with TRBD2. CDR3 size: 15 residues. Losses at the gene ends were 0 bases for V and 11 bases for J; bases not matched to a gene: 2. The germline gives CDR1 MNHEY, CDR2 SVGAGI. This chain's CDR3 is CASSYSGLAGGKQFF. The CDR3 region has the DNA TGTGCCAGCAGTTACTCCGGACTAGCGGGAGGGAAGCAGTTCTTC.

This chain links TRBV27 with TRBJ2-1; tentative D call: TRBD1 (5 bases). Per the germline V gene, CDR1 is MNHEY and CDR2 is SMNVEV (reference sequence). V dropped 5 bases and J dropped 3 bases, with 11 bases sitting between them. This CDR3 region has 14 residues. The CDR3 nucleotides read TGTGCCAGCAGTGGGGCAGCGAACTACAATGAGCAGTTCTTC. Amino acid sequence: CASSGAANYNEQFF.

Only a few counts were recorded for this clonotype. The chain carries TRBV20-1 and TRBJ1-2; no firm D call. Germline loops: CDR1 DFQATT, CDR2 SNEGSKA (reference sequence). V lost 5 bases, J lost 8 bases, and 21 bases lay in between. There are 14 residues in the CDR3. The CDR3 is CSAQDRYAREGYTF. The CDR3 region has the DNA TGCAGTGCTCAAGATCGGTACGCCCGGGAGGGCTACACCTTC.

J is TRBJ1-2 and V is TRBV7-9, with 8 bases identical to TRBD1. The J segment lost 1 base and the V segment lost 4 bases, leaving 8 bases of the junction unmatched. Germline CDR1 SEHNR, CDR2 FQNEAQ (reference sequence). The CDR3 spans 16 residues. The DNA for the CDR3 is TGTGCCAGCAGCTCCCAGTATGACAGGGGTAACTATGGCTACACCTTC. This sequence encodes CASSSQYDRGNYGYTF. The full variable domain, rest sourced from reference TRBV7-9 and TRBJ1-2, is DTGVSQNPRHKITKRGQNVTFRCDPISEHNRLYWYRQTLGQGPEFLTYFQNEAQLEKSRLLSDRFSAERPKGSFSTLEIQRTEQGDSAMYLCASSSQYDRGNYGYTFGSGTRLTVV.

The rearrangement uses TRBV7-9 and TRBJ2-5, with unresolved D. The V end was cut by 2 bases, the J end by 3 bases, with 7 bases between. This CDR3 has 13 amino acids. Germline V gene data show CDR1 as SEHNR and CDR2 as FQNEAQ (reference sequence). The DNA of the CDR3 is TGTGCCAGCAGCTTAATGGCGGAAGAGACCCAGTACTTC. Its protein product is CASSLMAEETQYF.

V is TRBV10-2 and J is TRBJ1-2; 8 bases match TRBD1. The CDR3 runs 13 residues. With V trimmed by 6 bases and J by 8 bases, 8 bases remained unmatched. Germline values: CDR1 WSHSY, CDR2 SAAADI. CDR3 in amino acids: CASSRGQGRGYTF. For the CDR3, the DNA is TGCGCCAGCAGCCGCGGACAGGGACGAGGCTACACCTTC.

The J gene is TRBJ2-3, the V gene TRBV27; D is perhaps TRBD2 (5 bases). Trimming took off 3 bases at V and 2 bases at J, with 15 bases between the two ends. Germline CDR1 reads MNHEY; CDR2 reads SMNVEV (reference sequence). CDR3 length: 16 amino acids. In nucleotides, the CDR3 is TGTGCCAGCAGTTTTTGGGTGACCGGGAACACAGATACGCAGTATTTT. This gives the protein CASSFWVTGNTDTQYF.

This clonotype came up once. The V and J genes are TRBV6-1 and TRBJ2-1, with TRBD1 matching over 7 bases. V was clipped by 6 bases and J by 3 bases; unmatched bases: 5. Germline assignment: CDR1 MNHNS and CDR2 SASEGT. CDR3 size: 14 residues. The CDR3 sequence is CASSLGQYYNEQFF. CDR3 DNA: TGTGCCAGCAGCCTGGGACAGTACTACAATGAGCAGTTCTTC.

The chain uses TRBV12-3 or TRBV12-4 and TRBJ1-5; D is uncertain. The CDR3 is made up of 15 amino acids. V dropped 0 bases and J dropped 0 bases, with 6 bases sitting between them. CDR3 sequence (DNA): TGTGCCAGCAGTTTAGCCATCCTTAGCAATCAGCCCCAGCATTTT. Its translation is CASSLAILSNQPQHF.

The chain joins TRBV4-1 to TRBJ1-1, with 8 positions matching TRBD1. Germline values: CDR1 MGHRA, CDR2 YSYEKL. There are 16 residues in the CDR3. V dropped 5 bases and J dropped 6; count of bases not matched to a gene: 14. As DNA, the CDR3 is TGCGCCAGCAGCGCCCACCCGCAGGGGGCAAGCGCTGAAGCTTTCTTT. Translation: CASSAHPQGASAEAFF.

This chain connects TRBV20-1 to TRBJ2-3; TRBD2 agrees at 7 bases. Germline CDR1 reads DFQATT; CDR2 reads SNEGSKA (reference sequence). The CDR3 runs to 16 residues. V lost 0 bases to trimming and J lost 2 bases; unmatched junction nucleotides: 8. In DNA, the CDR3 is TGCAGTGCTAGAGATCTGGGGAGGGACTTCACAGATACGCAGTATTTT. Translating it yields CSARDLGRDFTDTQYF.

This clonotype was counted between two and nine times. The CDR3 sequence is CASSSWRDEAFF. The DNA for the CDR3 is TGTGCCAGCAGCTCCTGGAGGGATGAAGCTTTCTTT. The rearrangement links TRBV5-8 to TRBJ1-1; D gene ambiguous. The length of the CDR3 is 12 residues. The V and J ends lost 3 bases and 7 bases respectively, with 10 bases between them. The germline V gene has CDR1 SGHTS and CDR2 YDEGEE.

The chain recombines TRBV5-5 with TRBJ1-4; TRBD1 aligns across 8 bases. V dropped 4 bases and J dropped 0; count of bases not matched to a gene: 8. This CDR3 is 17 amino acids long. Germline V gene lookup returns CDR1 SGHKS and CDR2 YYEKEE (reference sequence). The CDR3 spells CASSIGTGLSTNEKLFF. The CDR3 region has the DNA TGTGCCAGCAGCATAGGGACAGGCCTATCAACTAATGAAAAACTGTTTTTT.

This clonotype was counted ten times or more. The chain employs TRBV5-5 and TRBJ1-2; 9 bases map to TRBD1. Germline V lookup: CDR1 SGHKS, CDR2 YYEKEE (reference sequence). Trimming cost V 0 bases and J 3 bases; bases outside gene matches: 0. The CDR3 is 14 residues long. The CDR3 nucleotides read TGTGCCAGCAGCTTGGGACAGGGGGACTATGGCTACACCTTC. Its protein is CASSLGQGDYGYTF.

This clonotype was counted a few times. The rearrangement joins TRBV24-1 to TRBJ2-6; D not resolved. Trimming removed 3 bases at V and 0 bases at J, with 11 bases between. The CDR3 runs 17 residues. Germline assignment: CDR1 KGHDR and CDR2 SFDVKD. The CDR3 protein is CATSDSRSSSGANVLTF. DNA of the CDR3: TGTGCCACCAGTGATAGTAGGTCTAGCTCTGGGGCCAACGTCCTGACTTTC.

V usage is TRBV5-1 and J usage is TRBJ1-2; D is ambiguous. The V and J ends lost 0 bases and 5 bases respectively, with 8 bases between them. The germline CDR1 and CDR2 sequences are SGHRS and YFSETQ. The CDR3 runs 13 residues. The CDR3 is CASSLDIGYGYTF. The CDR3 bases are TGCGCCAGCAGCTTGGACATCGGATATGGCTACACCTTC.

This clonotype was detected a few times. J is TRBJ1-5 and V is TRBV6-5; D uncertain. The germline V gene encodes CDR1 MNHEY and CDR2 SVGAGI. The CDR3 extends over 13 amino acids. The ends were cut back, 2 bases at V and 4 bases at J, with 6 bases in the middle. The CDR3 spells CASSYGPNQPQHF. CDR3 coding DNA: TGTGCCAGCAGTTACGGACCAAATCAGCCCCAGCATTTT.

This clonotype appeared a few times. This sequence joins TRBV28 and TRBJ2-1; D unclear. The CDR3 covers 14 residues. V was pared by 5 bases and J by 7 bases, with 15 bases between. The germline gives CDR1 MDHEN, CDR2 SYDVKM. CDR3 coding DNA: TGTGCCAGCAGTCCTACTCCCATTTGGAATGAGCAGTTCTTC. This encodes CASSPTPIWNEQFF.